This T cell receptor beta chain was recorded in a study of T-cell reconstitution after alpha-beta-depleted transplantation in children. General study results and limits: Several hundred graft clones that had expanded were reportedly the source of alpha-beta T cells about two months after transplant. T-cell numbers and diversity, one year after transplant, stemmed largely from T cells that were newly produced.

The CDR3 has 14 residues. From germline, CDR1 is MNHEY and CDR2 SVGAGI. The V end was cut by 2 bases, the J end by 4 bases, with 10 bases between. Molecular barcoding with unique molecular identifiers was used for the TCRbeta library. TCRdb used MiXCR to reprocess the PCR reads, holding one entry per CDR3 protein. The table includes over 400,000 distinct CDR3 sequences, around two fifths detected once. Notes on this clonotype: Its specificity is not known.

The starting material was PBMCs, obtained before TCRalphabeta/CD19-depleted stem cell transplant. This sequence was found in a girl aged 2-10 years with aplastic anemia, due to receive a stem cell transplant. The chain is built from TRBV6-5 and TRBJ2-3, with D perhaps TRBD1 (5 bases). CDR3 sequence reads: CASSYRRAADTQYF. The DNA for the CDR3 is TGTGCCAGCAGTTACCGCAGGGCGGCAGATACGCAGTATTTT.